What follows are 3 T cell receptor beta chains derived from one specimen sequenced in a study of shared clonotypes between healthy human individuals. Assay: immunoSEQ multiplex PCR; the TCRdb copy retains only in-frame clones and omits some. Of some 2,000,000 clones in the sample, approximately 96% were seen once. Sequenced: naive CD4+ T cells sorted from blood. Indicated subset: CD45RA+ positively selected. The receptor source for this set is a man younger than 30 in good health.

This chain connects TRBV7-3 to TRBJ2-1; D not resolved. The germline V gene encodes CDR1 SGHTA and CDR2 FQGTGA. The V end lost 0 bases, the J end lost 2 bases, and 2 bases lay between the germline ends. CDR3 length: 13 residues. CDR3 DNA sequence: TGTGCCAGCAGCTTAACGGCCTACAATGAGCAGTTCTTC. This translates into CASSLTAYNEQFF.

The V call is TRBV4-1, the J call TRBJ1-2, with TRBD1 identical over 7 bases. The CDR3 is made up of 15 amino acids. The germline CDR1 and CDR2 sequences are MGHRA and YSYEKL. Trimming cost V 3 bases and J 2 bases; bases outside gene matches: 6. CDR3 DNA: TGCGCCAGCAGCCATTCGGGACAGACGAACTATGGCTACACCTTC. Its translation: CASSHSGQTNYGYTF.

J is TRBJ2-1 and V is TRBV5-4; D gene uncertain. Trimming took 4 bases from V and 0 from J, leaving 11 bases between them. Germline assignment: CDR1 SGHNT and CDR2 YYREEE (reference sequence). CDR3 length: 15 residues. The CDR3: CASSPGPSSYNEQFF. The DNA of the CDR3 is TGTGCCAGCAGCCCCGGCCCCAGCTCCTACAATGAGCAGTTCTTC.